The T cell receptor (beta chain) under discussion was sequenced for a study of OX40 agonist ivuxolimab in advanced cancers. Trimming stripped 3 bases from V and 2 bases from J, with 11 bases between. The length of the CDR3 is 15 residues. CDR1 is MGHRA and CDR2 is YSYEKL in the germline V gene. Profiled with immunoSEQ multiplex PCR; TCRdb holds only in-frame clones, not every one. Seen here are 45,000 to 60,000 clones, roughly 92% observed once, and the top ten hold roughly an eighth. This specimen consisted of CD4+ or CD8+ T cells sorted from blood, obtained in a trial of the OX40 agonist ivuxolimab. This chain uses TRBV4-1 with TRBJ1-3, with a tentative D call TRBD1 (5 bases). The clonotype originates from an adult with an advanced solid tumor such as melanoma, head and neck, liver or kidney cancer. The DNA for the CDR3 is TGCGCCAGCAGCCACCTCAGGGAGACTGGAAACACCATATATTTT. Amino acids: CASSHLRETGNTIYF.